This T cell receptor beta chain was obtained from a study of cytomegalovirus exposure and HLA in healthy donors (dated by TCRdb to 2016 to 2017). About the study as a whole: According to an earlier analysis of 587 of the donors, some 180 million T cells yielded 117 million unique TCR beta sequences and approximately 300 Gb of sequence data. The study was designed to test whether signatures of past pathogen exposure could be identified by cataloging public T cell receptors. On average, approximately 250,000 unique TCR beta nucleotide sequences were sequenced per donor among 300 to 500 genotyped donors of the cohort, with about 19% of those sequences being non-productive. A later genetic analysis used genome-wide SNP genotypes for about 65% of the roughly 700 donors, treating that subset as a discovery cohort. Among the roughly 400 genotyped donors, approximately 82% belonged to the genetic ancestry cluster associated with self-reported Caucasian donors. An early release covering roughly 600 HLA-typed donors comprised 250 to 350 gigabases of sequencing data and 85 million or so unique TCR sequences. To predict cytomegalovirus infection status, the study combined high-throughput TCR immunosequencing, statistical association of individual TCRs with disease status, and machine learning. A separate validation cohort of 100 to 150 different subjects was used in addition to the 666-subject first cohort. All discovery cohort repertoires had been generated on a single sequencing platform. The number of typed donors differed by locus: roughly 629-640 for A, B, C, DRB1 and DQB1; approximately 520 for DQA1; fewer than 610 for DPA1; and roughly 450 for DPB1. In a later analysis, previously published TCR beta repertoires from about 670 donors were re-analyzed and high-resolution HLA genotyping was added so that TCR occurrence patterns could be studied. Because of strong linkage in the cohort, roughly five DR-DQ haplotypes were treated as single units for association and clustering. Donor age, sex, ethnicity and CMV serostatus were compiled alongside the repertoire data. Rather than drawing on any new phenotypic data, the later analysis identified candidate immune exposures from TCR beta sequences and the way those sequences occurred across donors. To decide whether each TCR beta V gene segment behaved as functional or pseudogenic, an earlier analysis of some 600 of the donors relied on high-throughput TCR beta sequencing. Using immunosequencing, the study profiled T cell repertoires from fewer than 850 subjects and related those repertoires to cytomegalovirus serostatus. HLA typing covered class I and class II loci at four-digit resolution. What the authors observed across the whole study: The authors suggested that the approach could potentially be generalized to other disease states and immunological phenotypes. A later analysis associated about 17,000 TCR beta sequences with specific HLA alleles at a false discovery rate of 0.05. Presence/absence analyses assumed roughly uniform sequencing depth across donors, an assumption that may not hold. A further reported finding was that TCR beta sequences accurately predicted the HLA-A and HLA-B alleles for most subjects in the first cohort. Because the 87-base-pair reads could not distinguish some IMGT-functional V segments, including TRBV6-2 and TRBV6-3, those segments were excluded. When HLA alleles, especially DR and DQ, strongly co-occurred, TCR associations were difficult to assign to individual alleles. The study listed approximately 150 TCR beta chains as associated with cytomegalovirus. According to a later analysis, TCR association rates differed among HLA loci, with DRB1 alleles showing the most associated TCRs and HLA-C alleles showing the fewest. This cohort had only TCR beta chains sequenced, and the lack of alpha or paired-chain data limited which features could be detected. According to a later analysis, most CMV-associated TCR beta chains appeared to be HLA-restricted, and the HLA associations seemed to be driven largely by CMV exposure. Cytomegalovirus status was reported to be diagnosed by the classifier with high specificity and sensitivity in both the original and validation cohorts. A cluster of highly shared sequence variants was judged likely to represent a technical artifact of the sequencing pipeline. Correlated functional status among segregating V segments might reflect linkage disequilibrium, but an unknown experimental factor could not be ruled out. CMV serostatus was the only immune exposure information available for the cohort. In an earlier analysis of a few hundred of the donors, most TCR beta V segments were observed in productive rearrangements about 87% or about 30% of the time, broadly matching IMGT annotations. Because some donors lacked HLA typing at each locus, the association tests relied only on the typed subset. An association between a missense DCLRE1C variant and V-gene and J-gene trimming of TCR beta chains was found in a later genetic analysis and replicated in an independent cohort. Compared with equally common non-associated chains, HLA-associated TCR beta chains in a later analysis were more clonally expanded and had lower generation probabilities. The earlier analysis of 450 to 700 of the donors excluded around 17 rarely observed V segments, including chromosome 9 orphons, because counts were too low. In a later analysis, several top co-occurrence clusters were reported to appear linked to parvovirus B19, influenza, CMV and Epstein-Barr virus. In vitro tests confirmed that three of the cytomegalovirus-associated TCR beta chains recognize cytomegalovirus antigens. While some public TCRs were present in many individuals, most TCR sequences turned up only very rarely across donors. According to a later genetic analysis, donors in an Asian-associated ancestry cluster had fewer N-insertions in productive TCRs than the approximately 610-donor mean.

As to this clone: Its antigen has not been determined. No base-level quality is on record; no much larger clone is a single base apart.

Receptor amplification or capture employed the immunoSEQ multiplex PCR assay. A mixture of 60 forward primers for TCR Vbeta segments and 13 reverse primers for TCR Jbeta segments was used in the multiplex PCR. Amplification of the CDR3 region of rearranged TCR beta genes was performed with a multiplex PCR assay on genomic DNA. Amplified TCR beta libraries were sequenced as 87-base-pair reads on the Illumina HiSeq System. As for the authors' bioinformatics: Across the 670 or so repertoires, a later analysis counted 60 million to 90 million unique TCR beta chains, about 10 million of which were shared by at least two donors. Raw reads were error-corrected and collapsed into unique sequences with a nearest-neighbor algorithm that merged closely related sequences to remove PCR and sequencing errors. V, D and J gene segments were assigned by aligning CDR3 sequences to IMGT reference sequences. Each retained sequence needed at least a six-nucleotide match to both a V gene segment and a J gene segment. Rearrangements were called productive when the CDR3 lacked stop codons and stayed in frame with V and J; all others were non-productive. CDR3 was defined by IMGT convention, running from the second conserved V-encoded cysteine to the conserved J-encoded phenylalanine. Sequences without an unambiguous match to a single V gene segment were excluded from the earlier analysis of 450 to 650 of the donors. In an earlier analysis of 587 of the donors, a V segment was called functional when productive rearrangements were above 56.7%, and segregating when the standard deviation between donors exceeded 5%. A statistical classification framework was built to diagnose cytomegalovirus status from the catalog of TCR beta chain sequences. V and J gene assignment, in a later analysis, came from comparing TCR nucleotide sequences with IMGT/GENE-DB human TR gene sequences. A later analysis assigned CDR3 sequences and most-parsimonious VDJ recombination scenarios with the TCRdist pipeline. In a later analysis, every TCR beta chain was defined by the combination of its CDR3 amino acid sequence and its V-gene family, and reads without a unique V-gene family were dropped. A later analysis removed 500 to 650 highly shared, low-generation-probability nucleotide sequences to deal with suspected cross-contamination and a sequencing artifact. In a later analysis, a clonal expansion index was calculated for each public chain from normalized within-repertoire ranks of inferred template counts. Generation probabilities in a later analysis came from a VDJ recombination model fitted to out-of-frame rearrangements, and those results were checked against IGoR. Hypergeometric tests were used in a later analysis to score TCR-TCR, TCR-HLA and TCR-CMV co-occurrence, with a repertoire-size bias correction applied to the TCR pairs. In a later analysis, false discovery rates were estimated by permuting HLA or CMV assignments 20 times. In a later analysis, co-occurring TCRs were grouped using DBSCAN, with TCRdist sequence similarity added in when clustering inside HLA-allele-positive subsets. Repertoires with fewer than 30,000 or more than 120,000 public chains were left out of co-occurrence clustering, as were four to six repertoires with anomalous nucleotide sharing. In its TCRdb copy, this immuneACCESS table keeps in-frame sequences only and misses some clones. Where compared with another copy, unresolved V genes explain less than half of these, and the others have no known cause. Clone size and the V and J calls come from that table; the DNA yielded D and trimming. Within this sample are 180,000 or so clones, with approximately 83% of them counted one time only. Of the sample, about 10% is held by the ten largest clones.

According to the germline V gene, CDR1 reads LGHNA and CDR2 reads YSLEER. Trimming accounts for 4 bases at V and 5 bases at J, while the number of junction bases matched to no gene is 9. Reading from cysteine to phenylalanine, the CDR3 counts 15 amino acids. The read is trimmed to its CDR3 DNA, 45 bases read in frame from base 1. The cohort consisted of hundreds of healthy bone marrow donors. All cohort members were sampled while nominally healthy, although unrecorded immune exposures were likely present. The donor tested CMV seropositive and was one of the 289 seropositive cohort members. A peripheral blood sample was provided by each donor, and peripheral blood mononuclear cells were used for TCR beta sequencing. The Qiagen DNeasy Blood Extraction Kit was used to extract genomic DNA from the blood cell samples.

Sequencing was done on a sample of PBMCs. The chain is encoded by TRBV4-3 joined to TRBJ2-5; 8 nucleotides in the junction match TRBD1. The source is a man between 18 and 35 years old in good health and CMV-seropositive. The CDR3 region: CASSPGDRTSETQYF. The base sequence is TGCGCCAGCAGCCCGGGGGACAGGACCTCGGAGACCCAGTACTTC.